This T cell receptor (beta chain) was found in a study of CD8+CD57+ T cells in acquired aplastic anemia. The overall study: The sorted CD4+ and CD8+ cells yielded an average approximately 3.2 ug of DNA. The study's findings and limits: Patients and controls shared 25 to 30 CD8+ CDR3 sequences.

With regard to this clonotype: Its antigen is unidentified.

Losses at the gene ends were 3 bases for V and 5 bases for J; bases not matched to a gene: 11. From germline, CDR1 is SGDLS and CDR2 YYNGEE. The length of the CDR3 is 16 residues. For CDR3 and TCR beta VDJ profiling, genomic DNA was the template used. From the reads, TCRdb called clonotypes with MiXCR, one entry per CDR3 protein. This table holds approximately 270,000 distinct CDR3 sequences, 45% to 70% found once. Sequencing was done on a sample of sorted CD4+, CD8+, or CD8+CD57+ T cells (not recorded which) from PBMCs. This receptor was identified in a human donor with severe aplastic anemia or a healthy control (not recorded which). The chain couples TRBV9 to TRBJ2-5; 9 bases line up with TRBD2. CDR3 region: CASSGSGTSYGETQYF. The CDR3, as DNA: TGTGCCAGCAGCGGCTCCGGGACTAGCTACGGCGAGACCCAGTACTTC.